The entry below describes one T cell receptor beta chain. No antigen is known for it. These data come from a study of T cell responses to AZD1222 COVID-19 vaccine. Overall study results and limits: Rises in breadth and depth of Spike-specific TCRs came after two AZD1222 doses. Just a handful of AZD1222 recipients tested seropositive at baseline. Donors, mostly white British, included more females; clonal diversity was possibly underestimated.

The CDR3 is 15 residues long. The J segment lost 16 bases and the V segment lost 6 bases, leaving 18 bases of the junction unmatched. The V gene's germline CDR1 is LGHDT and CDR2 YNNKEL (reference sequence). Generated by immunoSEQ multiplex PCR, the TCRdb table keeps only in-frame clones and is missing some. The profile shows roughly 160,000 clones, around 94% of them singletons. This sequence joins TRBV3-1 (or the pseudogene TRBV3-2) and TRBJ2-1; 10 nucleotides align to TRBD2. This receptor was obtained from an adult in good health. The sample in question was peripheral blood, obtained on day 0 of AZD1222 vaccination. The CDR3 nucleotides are TGTGCCAGCAGGCAGGGGGCTAGCGGGAGCAGCTTGTCTTTCTTC. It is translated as CASRQGASGSSLSFF.